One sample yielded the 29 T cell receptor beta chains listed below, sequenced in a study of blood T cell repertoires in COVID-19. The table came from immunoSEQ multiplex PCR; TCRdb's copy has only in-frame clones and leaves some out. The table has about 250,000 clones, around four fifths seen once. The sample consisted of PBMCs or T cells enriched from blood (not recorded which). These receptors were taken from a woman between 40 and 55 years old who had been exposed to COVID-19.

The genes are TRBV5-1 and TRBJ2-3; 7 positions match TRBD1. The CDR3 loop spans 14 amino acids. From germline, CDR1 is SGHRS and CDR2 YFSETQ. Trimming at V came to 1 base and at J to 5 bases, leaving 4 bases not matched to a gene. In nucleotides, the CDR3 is TGCGCCAGCAGCTTGCAGGGGGATGGAGATACGCAGTATTTT. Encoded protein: CASSLQGDGDTQYF.

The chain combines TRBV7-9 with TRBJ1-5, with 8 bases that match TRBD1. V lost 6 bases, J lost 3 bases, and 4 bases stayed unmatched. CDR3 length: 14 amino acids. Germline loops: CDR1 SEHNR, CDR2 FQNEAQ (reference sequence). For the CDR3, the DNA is TGTGCCAGCAGTGAGACAGGGGCCAATCAGCCCCAGCATTTT. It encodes CASSETGANQPQHF.

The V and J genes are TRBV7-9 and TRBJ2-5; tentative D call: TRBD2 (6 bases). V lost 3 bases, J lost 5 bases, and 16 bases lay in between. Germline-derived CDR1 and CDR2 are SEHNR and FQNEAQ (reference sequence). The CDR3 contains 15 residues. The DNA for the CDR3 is TGTGCCAGCAGCTTTATAGAGGCGGGGCGGGAGACCCAGTACTTC. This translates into CASSFIEAGRETQYF.

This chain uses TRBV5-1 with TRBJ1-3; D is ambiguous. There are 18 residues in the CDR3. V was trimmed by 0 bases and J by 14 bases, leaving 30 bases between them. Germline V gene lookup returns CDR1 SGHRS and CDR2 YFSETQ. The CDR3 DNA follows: TGCGCCAGCAGCTTGGTAGCGGTTGCGAGTCCAACCTCTGGTTACTTATATTTT. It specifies CASSLVAVASPTSGYLYF.

The CDR3 is CASSATGGYTEAFF. The CDR3 region has the DNA TGTGCCAGCAGCGCAACAGGGGGCTACACTGAAGCTTTCTTT. The chain links TRBV6-5 to TRBJ1-1; 9 bases are shared with TRBD1. CDR1 and CDR2 (germline): MNHEY, SVGAGI. The CDR3 sequence is 14 residues long. Germline trimming cut 6 bases from V and 3 bases from J; bases unmatched to any gene: 5.

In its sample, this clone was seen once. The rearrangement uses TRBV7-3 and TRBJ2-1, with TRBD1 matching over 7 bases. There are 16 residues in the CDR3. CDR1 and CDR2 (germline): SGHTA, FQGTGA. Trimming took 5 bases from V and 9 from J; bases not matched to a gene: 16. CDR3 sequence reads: CASSTNGAGGSFEQFF. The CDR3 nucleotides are TGTGCCAGCAGCACAAACGGGGCAGGGGGTTCTTTTGAGCAGTTCTTC.

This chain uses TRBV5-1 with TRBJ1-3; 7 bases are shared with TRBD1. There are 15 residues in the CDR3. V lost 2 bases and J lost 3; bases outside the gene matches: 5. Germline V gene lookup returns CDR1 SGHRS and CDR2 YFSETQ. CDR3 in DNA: TGCGCCAGCAGCTTCGGCAGGGGGAATGGAAACACCATATATTTT. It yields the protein CASSFGRGNGNTIYF.

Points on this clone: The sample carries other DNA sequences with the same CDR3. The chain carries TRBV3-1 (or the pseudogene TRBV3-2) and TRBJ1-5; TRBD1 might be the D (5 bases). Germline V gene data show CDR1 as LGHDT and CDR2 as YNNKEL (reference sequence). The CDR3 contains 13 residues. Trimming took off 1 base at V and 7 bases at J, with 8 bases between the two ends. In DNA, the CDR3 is TGTGCCAGCAGCCAAGGGGAGGGGCAGCCCCAGCATTTT. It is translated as CASSQGEGQPQHF.

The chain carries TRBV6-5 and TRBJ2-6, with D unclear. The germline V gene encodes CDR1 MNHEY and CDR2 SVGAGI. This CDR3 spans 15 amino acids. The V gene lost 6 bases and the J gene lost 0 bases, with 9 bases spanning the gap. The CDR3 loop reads CASSEPGSGANVLTF. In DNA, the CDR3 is TGTGCCAGCAGCGAGCCGGGCTCTGGGGCCAACGTCCTGACTTTC.

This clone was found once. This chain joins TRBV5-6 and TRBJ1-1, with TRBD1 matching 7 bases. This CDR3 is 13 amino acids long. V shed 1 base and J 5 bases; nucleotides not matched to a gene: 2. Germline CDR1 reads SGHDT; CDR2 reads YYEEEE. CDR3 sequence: CASSLRRGTEAFF. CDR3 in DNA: TGTGCCAGCAGCTTGCGCAGGGGGACTGAAGCTTTCTTT.

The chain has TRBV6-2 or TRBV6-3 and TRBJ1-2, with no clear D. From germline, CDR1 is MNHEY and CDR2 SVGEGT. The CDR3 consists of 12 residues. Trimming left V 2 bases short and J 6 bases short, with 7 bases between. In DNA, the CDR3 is TGTGCCAGCAGTTACGGGCAACATGGCTACACCTTC. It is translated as CASSYGQHGYTF.

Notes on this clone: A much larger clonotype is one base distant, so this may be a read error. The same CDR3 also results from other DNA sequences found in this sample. The CDR3 loop is CASSYSTALSNQPQHF. The CDR3 bases are TGTGCCAGCAGTTACTCGACAGCACTTAGCAATCAGCCCCAGCATTTT. The chain employs TRBV6-2 or TRBV6-3 and TRBJ1-5, with a tentative D call TRBD1 (5 bases). Germline V gene sequence: CDR1 MNHEY, CDR2 SVGEGT. The CDR3 spans 16 residues. Trimming removed 0 bases from V and 0 bases from J, with 9 bases in between.

The CDR3 DNA reads TGTGCCAGCAGCTTAGCGAGCACAGAACTTAACTATGGCTACACCTTC. Encoded protein: CASSLASTELNYGYTF. The genes are TRBV7-6 and TRBJ1-2; no firm D call. CDR3 length equals 16 residues. V was trimmed by 0 bases and J by 1 base, leaving 12 bases between them. Germline values: CDR1 SGHVS, CDR2 FNYEAQ.

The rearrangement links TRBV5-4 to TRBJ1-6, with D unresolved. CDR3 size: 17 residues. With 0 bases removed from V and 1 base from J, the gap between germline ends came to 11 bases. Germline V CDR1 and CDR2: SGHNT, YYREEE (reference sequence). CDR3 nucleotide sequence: TGTGCCAGCAGCTTGGACTCCCGTAAATCCTATAATTCACCCCTCCACTTT. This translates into CASSLDSRKSYNSPLHF.

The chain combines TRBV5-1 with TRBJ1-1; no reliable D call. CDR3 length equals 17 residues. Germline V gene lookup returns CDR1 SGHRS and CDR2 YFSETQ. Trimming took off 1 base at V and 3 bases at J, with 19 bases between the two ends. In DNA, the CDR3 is TGCGCCAGCAGCTTGTCTTCGTGGGGAGGTTGGGACACTGAAGCTTTCTTT. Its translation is CASSLSSWGGWDTEAFF.

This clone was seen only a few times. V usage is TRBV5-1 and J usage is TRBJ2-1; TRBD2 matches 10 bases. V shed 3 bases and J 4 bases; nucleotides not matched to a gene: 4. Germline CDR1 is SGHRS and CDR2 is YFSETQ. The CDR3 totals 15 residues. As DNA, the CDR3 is TGCGCCAGCAGCTCAGCAGCGGGGGGGTACAATGAGCAGTTCTTC. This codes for CASSSAAGGYNEQFF. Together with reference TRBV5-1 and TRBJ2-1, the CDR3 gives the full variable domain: KAGVTQTPRYLIKTRGQQVTLSCSPISGHRSVSWYQQTPGQGLQFLFEYFSETQRNKGNFPGRFSGRQFSNSRSEMNVSTLELGDSALYLCASSSAAGGYNEQFFGPGTRLTVL.

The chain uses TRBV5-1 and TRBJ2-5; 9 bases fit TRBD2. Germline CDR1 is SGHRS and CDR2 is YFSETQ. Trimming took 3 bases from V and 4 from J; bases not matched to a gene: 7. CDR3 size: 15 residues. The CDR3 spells CASSSRGGPGETQYF. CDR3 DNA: TGCGCCAGCAGCTCGCGGGGGGGCCCCGGAGAGACCCAGTACTTC.

The CDR3 DNA sequence: TGTGCCAGCAGTCAATACACAGGGGACAATCAGCCCCAGCATTTT. This encodes CASSQYTGDNQPQHF. This chain connects TRBV27 to TRBJ1-5; 7 nucleotides align to TRBD1. The CDR3 consists of 15 residues. Germline V gives CDR1 MNHEY, CDR2 SMNVEV (reference sequence). V gave up 5 bases and J gave up 3 bases; unmatched junction bases: 7.

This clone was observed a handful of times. CDR3 sequence reads: CASIRGGVMNTEAFF. The CDR3 DNA reads TGTGCCAGCATTCGTGGGGGGGTTATGAACACTGAAGCTTTCTTT. The chain links TRBV28 to TRBJ1-1; D possibly corresponds to TRBD1 (5 bases). Trimming stripped 7 bases from V and 0 bases from J, with 15 bases between. This CDR3 has 15 amino acids. CDR1 is MDHEN, CDR2 SYDVKM, per germline.

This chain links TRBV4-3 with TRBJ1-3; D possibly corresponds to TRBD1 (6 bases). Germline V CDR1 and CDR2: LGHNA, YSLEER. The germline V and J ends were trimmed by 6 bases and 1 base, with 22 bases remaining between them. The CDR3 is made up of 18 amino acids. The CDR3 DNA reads TGCGCCAGCAGTCCCATGTGGGGGACCCAGGGGTCTGGAAACACCATATATTTT. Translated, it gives CASSPMWGTQGSGNTIYF.

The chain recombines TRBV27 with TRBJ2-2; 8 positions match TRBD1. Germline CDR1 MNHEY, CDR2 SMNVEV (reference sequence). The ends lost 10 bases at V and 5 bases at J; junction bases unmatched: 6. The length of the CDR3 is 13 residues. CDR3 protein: CATGQGRTGELFF. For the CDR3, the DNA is TGTGCCACCGGACAGGGTAGGACCGGGGAGCTGTTTTTT.

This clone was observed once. The CDR3 bases are TGTGCCAGCAGTGGCCCAATTTGGGGGGGTGAAGCTTTCTTT. Amino acids: CASSGPIWGGEAFF. The rearrangement joins TRBV25-1 to TRBJ1-1, with D possibly being TRBD1 (5 bases). CDR3 length: 14 amino acids. The germline gives CDR1 MGHDK, CDR2 SYGVNS. Trimming took off 4 bases at V and 7 bases at J, with 16 bases between the two ends.

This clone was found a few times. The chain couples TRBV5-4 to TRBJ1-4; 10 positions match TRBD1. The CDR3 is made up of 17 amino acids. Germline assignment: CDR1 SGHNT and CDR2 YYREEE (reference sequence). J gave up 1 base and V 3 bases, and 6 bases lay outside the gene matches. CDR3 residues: CASSSGQGRGTNEKLFF. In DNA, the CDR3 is TGTGCCAGCAGCTCGGGACAGGGGCGAGGAACTAATGAAAAACTGTTTTTT.

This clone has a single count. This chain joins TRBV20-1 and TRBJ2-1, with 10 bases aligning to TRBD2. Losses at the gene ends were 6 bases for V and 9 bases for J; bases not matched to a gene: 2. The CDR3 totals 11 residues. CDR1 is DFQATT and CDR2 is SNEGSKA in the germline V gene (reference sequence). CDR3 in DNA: TGCAGTGCCCGGACTAGCGGTGAGCAGTTCTTC. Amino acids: CSARTSGEQFF.

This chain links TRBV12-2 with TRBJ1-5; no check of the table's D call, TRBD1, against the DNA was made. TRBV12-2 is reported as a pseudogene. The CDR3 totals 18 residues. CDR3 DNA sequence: TGTGCAAGTCGCTCCCGGCGGACAGGGGGCCCACTAATATCGCCCCAGCATTTT. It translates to CASRSRRTGGPLISPQHF.

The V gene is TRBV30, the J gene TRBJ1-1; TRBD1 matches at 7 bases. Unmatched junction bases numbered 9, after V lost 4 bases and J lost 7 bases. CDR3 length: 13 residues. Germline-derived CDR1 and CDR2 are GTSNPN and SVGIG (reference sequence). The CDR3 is CAWTPGGSGEAFF. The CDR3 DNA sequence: TGTGCCTGGACGCCAGGGGGAAGTGGTGAAGCTTTCTTT.

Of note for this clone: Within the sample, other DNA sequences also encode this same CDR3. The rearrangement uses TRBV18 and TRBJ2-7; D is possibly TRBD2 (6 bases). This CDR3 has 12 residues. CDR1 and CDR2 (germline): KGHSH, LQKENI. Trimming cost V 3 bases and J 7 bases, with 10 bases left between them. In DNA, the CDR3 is TGTGCCAGCTCACCGGGGGGTGGTGAGCAGTACTTC. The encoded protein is CASSPGGGEQYF.

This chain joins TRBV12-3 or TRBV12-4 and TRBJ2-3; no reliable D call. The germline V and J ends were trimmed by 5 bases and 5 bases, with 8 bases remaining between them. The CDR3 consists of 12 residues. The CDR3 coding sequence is TGTGCCAGCAGTGGAGTCGGAGATACGCAGTATTTT. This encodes CASSGVGDTQYF.

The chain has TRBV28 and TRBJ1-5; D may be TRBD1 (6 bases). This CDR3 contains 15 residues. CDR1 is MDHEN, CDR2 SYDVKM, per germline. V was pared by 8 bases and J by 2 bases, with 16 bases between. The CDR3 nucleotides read TGTGCCAGCGGGGCGGGGGGCGCGGGCAATCAGCCCCAGCATTTT. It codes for CASGAGGAGNQPQHF. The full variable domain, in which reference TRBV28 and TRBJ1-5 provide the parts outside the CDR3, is DVKVTQSSRYLVKRTGEKVFLECVQDMDHENMFWYRQDPGLGLRLIYFSYDVKMKEKGDIPEGYSVSREKKERFSLILESASTNQTSMYLCASGAGGAGNQPQHFGDGTRLSIL.